The present T cell receptor (beta chain) was sequenced within a study of T cells in women clearing cervical HPV infection. On the study more broadly: Case blood was drawn when the lesion was first found; control blood after infection became undetectable.

Study-wide findings and caveats: Effector/memory and HPV-specific T cells were not isolated, and association timing is unknown.

Method: immunoSEQ multiplex PCR; TCRdb's copy keeps in-frame clones and lacks some. In all, the sample yields 30,000 or so clones. About this clone itself: No antigen is known for it.

The TCR originated in a woman aged 18-70 years with a cervical HPV16 infection that either progressed to CIN3+ or cleared (not recorded which). Source material: blood buffy coat.

This CDR3 reads CASSSTQGSNEKLFF. The CDR3 bases that were read are TGTGCCAGCTCCTCTACCCAGGGTTCCAATGAAAAA. This sequence joins TRBV19 and TRBJ1-4; TRBD1 is a possible D gene (5 bases). With the read ending 3 residues before the CDR3 end, the germline J gene is used to fill in that end. Per germline, CDR1 LNHDA and CDR2 SQIVND (reference sequence). Trimming took off 9 bases at V and 5 bases at J, with 19 bases between the two ends. This CDR3 spans 15 amino acids. Full variable domain (outside the CDR3, taken from reference TRBV19 and TRBJ1-4): DGGITQSPKYLFRKEGQNVTLSCEQNLNHDAMYWYRQDPGQGLRLIYYSQIVNDFQKGDIAEGYSVSREKKESFPLTVTSAQKNPTAFYLCASSSTQGSNEKLFFGSGTQLSVL.